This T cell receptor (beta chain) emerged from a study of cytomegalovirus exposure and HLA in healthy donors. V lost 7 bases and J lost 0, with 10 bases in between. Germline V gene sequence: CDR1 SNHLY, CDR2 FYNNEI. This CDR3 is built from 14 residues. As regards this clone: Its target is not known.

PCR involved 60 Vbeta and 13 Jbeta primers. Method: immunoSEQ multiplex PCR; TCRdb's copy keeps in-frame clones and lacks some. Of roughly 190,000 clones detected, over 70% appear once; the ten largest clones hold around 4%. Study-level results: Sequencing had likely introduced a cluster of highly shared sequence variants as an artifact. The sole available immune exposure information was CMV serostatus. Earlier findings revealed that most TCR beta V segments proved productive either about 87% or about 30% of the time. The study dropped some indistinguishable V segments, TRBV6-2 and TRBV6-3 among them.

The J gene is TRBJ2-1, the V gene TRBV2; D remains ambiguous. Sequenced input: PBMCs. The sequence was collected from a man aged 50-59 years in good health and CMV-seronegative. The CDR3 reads CASIPASSYNEQFF. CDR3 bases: TGTGCCAGCATTCCAGCGAGCTCCTACAATGAGCAGTTCTTC.